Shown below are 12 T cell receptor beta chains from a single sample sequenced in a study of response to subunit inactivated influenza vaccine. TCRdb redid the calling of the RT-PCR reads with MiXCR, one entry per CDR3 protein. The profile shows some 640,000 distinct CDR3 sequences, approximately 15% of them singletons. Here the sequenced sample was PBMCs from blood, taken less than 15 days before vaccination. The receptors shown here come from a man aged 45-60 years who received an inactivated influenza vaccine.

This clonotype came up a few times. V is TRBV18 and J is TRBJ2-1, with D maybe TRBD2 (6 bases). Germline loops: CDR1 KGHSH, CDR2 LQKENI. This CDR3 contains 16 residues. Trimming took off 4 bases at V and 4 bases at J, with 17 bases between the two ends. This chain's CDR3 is CASSQTGGVRYNEQFF. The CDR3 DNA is TGTGCCAGCTCACAAACCGGGGGTGTTCGGTACAATGAGCAGTTCTTC.

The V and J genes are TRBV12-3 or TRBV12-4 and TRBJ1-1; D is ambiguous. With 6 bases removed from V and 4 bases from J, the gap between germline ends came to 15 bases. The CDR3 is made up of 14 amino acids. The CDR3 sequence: CASRPRLVGTEAFF. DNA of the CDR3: TGTGCCAGCAGACCCAGGTTGGTGGGCACTGAAGCTTTCTTT.

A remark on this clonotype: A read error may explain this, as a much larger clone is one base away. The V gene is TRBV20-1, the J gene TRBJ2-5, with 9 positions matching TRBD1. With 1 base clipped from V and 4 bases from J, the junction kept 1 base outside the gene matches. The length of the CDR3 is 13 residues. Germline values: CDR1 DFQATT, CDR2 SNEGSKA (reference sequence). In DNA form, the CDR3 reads TGCAGTGCTAGAGGGACAGGGGTAGAGACCCAGTACTTC. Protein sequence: CSARGTGVETQYF.

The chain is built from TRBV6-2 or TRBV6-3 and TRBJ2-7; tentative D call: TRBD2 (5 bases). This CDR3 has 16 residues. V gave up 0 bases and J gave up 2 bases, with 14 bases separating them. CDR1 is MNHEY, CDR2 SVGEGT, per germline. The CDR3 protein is CASSYSKFQRAYEQYF. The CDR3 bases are TGTGCCAGCAGTTACTCGAAATTCCAGAGGGCCTACGAGCAGTACTTC.

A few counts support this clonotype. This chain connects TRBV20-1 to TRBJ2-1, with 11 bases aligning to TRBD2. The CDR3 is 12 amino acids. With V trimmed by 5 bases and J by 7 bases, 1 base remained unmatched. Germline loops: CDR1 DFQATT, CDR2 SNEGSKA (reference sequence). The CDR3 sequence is CSALAGGNEQFF. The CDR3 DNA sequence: TGCAGTGCTTTAGCGGGAGGGAATGAGCAGTTCTTC.

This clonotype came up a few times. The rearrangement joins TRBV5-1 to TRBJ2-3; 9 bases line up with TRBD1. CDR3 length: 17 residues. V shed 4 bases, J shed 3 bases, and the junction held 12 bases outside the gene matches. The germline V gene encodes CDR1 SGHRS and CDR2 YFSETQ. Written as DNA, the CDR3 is TGCGCCAGCAGCCGGACCGCGGGACAGGGTGGTACAGATACGCAGTATTTT. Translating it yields CASSRTAGQGGTDTQYF.

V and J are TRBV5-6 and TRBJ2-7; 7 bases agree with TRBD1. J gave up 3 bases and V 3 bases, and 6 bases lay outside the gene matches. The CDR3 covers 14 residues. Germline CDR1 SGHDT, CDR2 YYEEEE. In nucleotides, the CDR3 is TGTGCCAGCAGCTACAACGGACAGGTCTACGAGCAGTACTTC. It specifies CASSYNGQVYEQYF.

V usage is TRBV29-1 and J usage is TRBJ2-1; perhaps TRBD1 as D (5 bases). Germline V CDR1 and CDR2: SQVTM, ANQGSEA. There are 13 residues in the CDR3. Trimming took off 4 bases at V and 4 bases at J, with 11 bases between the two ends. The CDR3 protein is CSVVAGLYNEQFF. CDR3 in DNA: TGCAGCGTTGTGGCAGGGTTGTACAATGAGCAGTTCTTC.

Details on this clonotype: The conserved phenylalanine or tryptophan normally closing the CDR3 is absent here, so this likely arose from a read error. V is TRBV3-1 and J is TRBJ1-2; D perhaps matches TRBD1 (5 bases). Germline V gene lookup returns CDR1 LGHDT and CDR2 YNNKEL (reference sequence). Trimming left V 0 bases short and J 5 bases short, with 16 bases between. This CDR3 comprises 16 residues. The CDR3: CASSQDHTSWGYGYTS. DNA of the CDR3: TGTGCCAGCAGCCAAGATCATACGAGTTGGGGGTATGGCTACACCTCC.

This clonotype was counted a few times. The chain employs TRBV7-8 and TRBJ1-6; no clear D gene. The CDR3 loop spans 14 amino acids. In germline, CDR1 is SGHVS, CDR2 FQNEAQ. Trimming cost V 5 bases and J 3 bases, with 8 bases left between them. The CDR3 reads CASSQEHYNSPLHF. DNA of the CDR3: TGTGCCAGCAGCCAGGAACACTATAATTCACCCCTCCACTTT.

The CDR3 nucleotides read TGCAGCGTGGGGTTGACGACTAGCGGGAGCTACGAGCAGTACTTC. Its protein product is CSVGLTTSGSYEQYF. The V gene is TRBV29-1, the J gene TRBJ2-7; 12 nucleotides match TRBD2. This CDR3 is 15 amino acids long. The germline CDR1 and CDR2 sequences are SQVTM and ANQGSEA. With 6 bases clipped from V and 3 bases from J, the junction kept 9 bases outside the gene matches.

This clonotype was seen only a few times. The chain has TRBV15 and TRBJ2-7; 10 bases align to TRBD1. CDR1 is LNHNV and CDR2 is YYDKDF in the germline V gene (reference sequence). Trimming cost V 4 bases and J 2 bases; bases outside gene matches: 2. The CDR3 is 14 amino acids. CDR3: CATSTDRGPYEQYF. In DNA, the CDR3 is TGTGCCACCAGCACTGACAGGGGGCCCTACGAGCAGTACTTC.